The rows below give T cell receptor beta chains drawn from one sample of a study of T cell repertoires in cytomegalovirus infection. TCRdb fed the reads into MiXCR, producing one record per CDR3 protein. Of approximately 250,000 distinct CDR3 sequences in the sample, roughly 20% were seen once. Sequenced input: CD8+ T cells from PBMCs. The receptors here all came from a human donor in good health (CMV status not recorded). Some clones in this sample may be carry-over from other donors' samples. Each CDR3 is given with its conserved first and last residue. A D gene is named only where the DNA matches it firmly. The size of a clone is reported for some rows only, either as once, few or many, or as a class for expanded clones.

V gene: TRBV7-9
J gene: TRBJ1-2
clone size: NA
D gene: TRBD1
CDR3 DNA: TGTGCCAGCAGCTCCTGGGACAGGACTTCTAACTATGGCTACACCTTC
CDR3 protein: CASSSWDRTSNYGYTF

V gene: TRBV27
J gene: TRBJ2-2
clone size: NA
D gene: TRBD1
CDR3 DNA: TGTGCCAGCAGTTTAAGCGCAGGGGGAGAGACCGGGGAGCTGTTTTTT
CDR3 protein: CASSLSAGGETGELFF

V gene: TRBV7-6
J gene: TRBJ1-2
clone size: many
D gene: NA
CDR3 DNA: TGTGCCAGCAGTGATGGGGGCTTTGGCTACACCTTC
CDR3 protein: CASSDGGFGYTF

V gene: TRBV5-5
J gene: TRBJ2-3
clone size: many
D gene: NA
CDR3 DNA: TGTGCCAGCAGCTTGTCCAGGGAATTGGGCACAGATACGCAGTATTTT
CDR3 protein: CASSLSRELGTDTQYF

V gene: TRBV4-1
J gene: TRBJ2-1
clone size: NA
D gene: NA
CDR3 DNA: TGCGCCAGCAGCCAAGATAGGGCGGGGTGGCTCGAGCAGTTCTTC
CDR3 protein: CASSQDRAGWLEQFF

V gene: TRBV5-6
J gene: TRBJ1-3
clone size: NA
D gene: NA
CDR3 DNA: TGTGCCAGCAGCCTCGGAAACTCTGGAAACACCATATATTTT
CDR3 protein: CASSLGNSGNTIYF

V gene: TRBV6-4
J gene: TRBJ1-1
clone size: few
D gene: NA
CDR3 DNA: TGTGCCAGCAGTTTTAAGCTGAACACTGAAGCTTTCTTT
CDR3 protein: CASSFKLNTEAFF

V gene: TRBV19
J gene: TRBJ1-1
clone size: NA
D gene: TRBD1
CDR3 DNA: TGTGCCAGTAGTGTTGGATGGGGGACAGGGGGGACTGAAGCTTTCTTT
CDR3 protein: CASSVGWGTGGTEAFF

V gene: TRBV7-2
J gene: TRBJ1-1
clone size: few
D gene: NA
CDR3 DNA: TGTGCCAGCAGCTTCTGGGTTGGGACTGAAGCTTTCTTT
CDR3 protein: CASSFWVGTEAFF

V gene: TRBV7-8
J gene: TRBJ2-3
clone size: many
D gene: TRBD2
CDR3 DNA: TGTGCCAGCAGCTCAGGAGCGGGGGGACCCACAGATACGCAGTATTTT
CDR3 protein: CASSSGAGGPTDTQYF

V gene: TRBV7-9
J gene: TRBJ2-1
clone size: few
D gene: NA
CDR3 DNA: TGTGCCAGCAGCTGGGGGAGAGTCGGCTACAATGAGCAGTTCTTC
CDR3 protein: CASSWGRVGYNEQFF

V gene: TRBV12-3/TRBV12-4
J gene: TRBJ2-2
clone size: many
D gene: NA
CDR3 DNA: TGTGCCAGCAGTTGGGACGGTCCCACGGGGGAGCTGTTTTTT
CDR3 protein: CASSWDGPTGELFF

V gene: TRBV7-2
J gene: TRBJ2-3
clone size: many
D gene: TRBD2
CDR3 DNA: TGTGCCAGCAGCCGGGGACTAGCGGGCACAGATACGCAGTATTTT
CDR3 protein: CASSRGLAGTDTQYF

V gene: TRBV20-1
J gene: TRBJ1-4
clone size: few
D gene: NA
CDR3 DNA: TGCAGTGCTAGAGACCGGGGACACCTTAATGAAAAACTGTTTTTT
CDR3 protein: CSARDRGHLNEKLFF

V gene: TRBV20-1
J gene: TRBJ2-7
clone size: few
D gene: NA
CDR3 DNA: TGCAGTGCTAGATGGGGGGCAGGCCACGAGCAGTACTTC
CDR3 protein: CSARWGAGHEQYF

V gene: TRBV29-1
J gene: TRBJ1-2
clone size: few
D gene: NA
CDR3 DNA: TGCAGCGTTGAAGATTCGAGGGCTAACTATGGCTACACCTTC
CDR3 protein: CSVEDSRANYGYTF

V gene: TRBV5-4
J gene: TRBJ2-7
clone size: NA
D gene: NA
CDR3 DNA: TGTGCCAGCAGCGTAGCACCCGGGGCCAACTACGAGCAGTACTTC
CDR3 protein: CASSVAPGANYEQYF

V gene: TRBV28
J gene: TRBJ2-3
clone size: NA
D gene: TRBD2
CDR3 DNA: TGTGCCAGCAGTTTAGGTTCCCGGACTAGCGGGCTACCTTGGGATAGCACAGATACGCAGTATTTT
CDR3 protein: CASSLGSRTSGLPWDSTDTQYF

V gene: TRBV20-1
J gene: TRBJ2-1
clone size: NA
D gene: NA
CDR3 DNA: TGCAGTGCGCTAGGAGGGGGTGAGGATACCTACAATGAGCAGTTCTTC
CDR3 protein: CSALGGGEDTYNEQFF

V gene: TRBV5-6
J gene: TRBJ2-7
clone size: many
D gene: NA
CDR3 DNA: TGTGCCAGCAGCCAGCTTTGGGGGGCAAACTCCTACGAGCAGTACTTC
CDR3 protein: CASSQLWGANSYEQYF

V gene: TRBV7-9
J gene: TRBJ1-1
clone size: many
D gene: NA
CDR3 DNA: TGTGCCATACGTGGCAGGTTGAACACTGAAGCTTTCTTT
CDR3 protein: CAIRGRLNTEAFF

V gene: TRBV2
J gene: TRBJ2-7
clone size: few
D gene: NA
CDR3 DNA: TGTGCCAGCAGCGGACCGGGGGTGGAGCAGTACTTC
CDR3 protein: CASSGPGVEQYF

V gene: TRBV7-8
J gene: TRBJ2-7
clone size: many
D gene: NA
CDR3 DNA: TGTGCCAGCAGCCCGGGACGCGGCTACGAGCAGTACTTC
CDR3 protein: CASSPGRGYEQYF

V gene: TRBV2
J gene: TRBJ2-5
clone size: few
D gene: NA
CDR3 DNA: TGTGCCAGCAGCCAACTAGGGGGGTTAGAGACCCAGTACTTC
CDR3 protein: CASSQLGGLETQYF

V gene: TRBV7-9
J gene: TRBJ1-3
clone size: NA
D gene: TRBD1
CDR3 DNA: TGTGCCAGCAACTTAGGGGGCAGCTCTGGAAACACCATATATTTT
CDR3 protein: CASNLGGSSGNTIYF

V gene: TRBV2
J gene: TRBJ2-3
clone size: few
D gene: TRBD2
CDR3 DNA: TGTGCCAGCAGTGAAATAGAAGCGGGGGTCACAGATACGCAGTATTTT
CDR3 protein: CASSEIEAGVTDTQYF

V gene: TRBV25-1
J gene: TRBJ1-1
clone size: many
D gene: NA
CDR3 DNA: TGTGCCAGCAGCACCCGGGAGACAGCCTATGAAGCTTTCTTT
CDR3 protein: CASSTRETAYEAFF

V gene: TRBV7-9
J gene: TRBJ2-5
clone size: few
D gene: NA
CDR3 DNA: TGTGCCAGCAGCCTTCGACTGGGGCAAGAGACCCAGTACTTC
CDR3 protein: CASSLRLGQETQYF

V gene: TRBV2
J gene: TRBJ2-7
clone size: few
D gene: NA
CDR3 DNA: TGTGCCAGCAGTGATTGGGGAGGCGACGAGCAGTACTTC
CDR3 protein: CASSDWGGDEQYF

V gene: TRBV12-3/TRBV12-4
J gene: TRBJ2-3
clone size: many
D gene: TRBD2
CDR3 DNA: TGTGCCAGCAGTCCCTTAGCGGGTACGCAGTATTTT
CDR3 protein: CASSPLAGTQYF

V gene: TRBV7-2
J gene: TRBJ2-1
clone size: medium-sized
D gene: NA
CDR3 DNA: TGTGCCAGCAGCCCGGGACCCAATCACAATGAGCAGTTCTTC
CDR3 protein: CASSPGPNHNEQFF

V gene: TRBV6-6
J gene: TRBJ1-5
clone size: few
D gene: NA
CDR3 DNA: TGTGCCAGCGGGACGGATAGCAATCAGCCCCAGCATTTT
CDR3 protein: CASGTDSNQPQHF

V gene: TRBV29-1
J gene: TRBJ1-1
clone size: NA
D gene: NA
CDR3 DNA: TGCAGCGTTGAAGATTTTCCTGAAGCTTTCTTT
CDR3 protein: CSVEDFPEAFF

V gene: TRBV28
J gene: TRBJ1-5
clone size: many
D gene: NA
CDR3 DNA: TGTGCCAGCAGTTTTGGAGAATATAGCAATCAGCCCCAGCATTTT
CDR3 protein: CASSFGEYSNQPQHF

V gene: TRBV4-1
J gene: TRBJ2-3
clone size: NA
D gene: TRBD2
CDR3 DNA: TGCGCCAGCAGCCAAGATCCCAGATTCCCGGCGGGGGGGCCAGATACGCAGTATTTT
CDR3 protein: CASSQDPRFPAGGPDTQYF

V gene: TRBV12-3/TRBV12-4
J gene: TRBJ2-5
clone size: NA
D gene: NA
CDR3 DNA: TGTGCCAGCAGTCGCACAGGGAGAGGAGAAGAGACCCAGTACTTC
CDR3 protein: CASSRTGRGEETQYF

V gene: TRBV19
J gene: TRBJ1-1
clone size: few
D gene: NA
CDR3 DNA: TGTGCCAGCAAAAGGAACACTGAAGCTTTCTTT
CDR3 protein: CASKRNTEAFF

V gene: TRBV7-9
J gene: TRBJ1-2
clone size: NA
D gene: NA
CDR3 DNA: TGTGCCAGCAGCTTAGCGCGCTCAGGGGAGATCTATGGCTACACCTTC
CDR3 protein: CASSLARSGEIYGYTF

V gene: TRBV5-6
J gene: TRBJ2-5
clone size: few
D gene: NA
CDR3 DNA: TGTGCCAGCAGCGTCATCCTCCAAGAGACCCAGTACTTC
CDR3 protein: CASSVILQETQYF

V gene: TRBV7-9
J gene: TRBJ1-5
clone size: few
D gene: NA
CDR3 DNA: TGTGCCAGCAGCCCGCAGCCCCAGCATTTT
CDR3 protein: CASSPQPQHF

V gene: TRBV28
J gene: TRBJ2-7
clone size: NA
D gene: NA
CDR3 DNA: TGTGCCAGCAGTATGTTCAGGACCTACGAGCAGTACTTC
CDR3 protein: CASSMFRTYEQYF

V gene: TRBV12-3/TRBV12-4
J gene: TRBJ1-2
clone size: NA
D gene: NA
CDR3 DNA: TGTGCCAGCAGTCCACAGATCAACTATGGCTACACCTTC
CDR3 protein: CASSPQINYGYTF

V gene: TRBV2
J gene: TRBJ1-3
clone size: few
D gene: NA
CDR3 DNA: TGTGCCAGCAGTGAAGGGGTTGGAGGAAACACCATATATTTT
CDR3 protein: CASSEGVGGNTIYF

V gene: TRBV4-1
J gene: TRBJ2-2
clone size: few
D gene: TRBD1
CDR3 DNA: TGCGCCAGCAGCCACCAACAGGGGACCGGGGAGCTGTTTTTT
CDR3 protein: CASSHQQGTGELFF

V gene: TRBV7-8
J gene: TRBJ1-5
clone size: many
D gene: NA
CDR3 DNA: TGTGCCAGCAGCATTCTCGAGGCCTATAGCAATCAGCCCCAGCATTTT
CDR3 protein: CASSILEAYSNQPQHF

V gene: TRBV7-2
J gene: TRBJ1-5
clone size: many
D gene: TRBD1
CDR3 DNA: TGTGCCAGCAGCTTGGACAGGGCCTACAATCAGCCCCAGCATTTT
CDR3 protein: CASSLDRAYNQPQHF